This T cell receptor (beta chain) derives from a study of T-cell reconstitution after alpha-beta-depleted transplantation in children. Germline CDR1 is DFQATT and CDR2 is SNEGSKA (reference sequence). V was cut by 0 bases and J by 1 base, with 24 bases left in between. The CDR3 length is 19 residues. Unique molecular identifiers were incorporated during preparation of the TCRbeta library. One entry per CDR3 protein, called by TCRdb with MiXCR from the PCR reads. The table shows roughly 500,000 distinct CDR3 sequences, with 12% occurring only once. In this sample, this clonotype turned up a few times. V is TRBV20-1 and J is TRBJ1-1, with TRBD1 as a possible D gene (6 bases). The TCR sequence derives from a human donor who donated a stem cell graft to a child with combined immunodeficiency. The material sequenced was PBMCs from the stem cell graft donor, taken from the stem cell graft. CDR3 in amino acids: CSARDLWSQGRGGNTEAFF. In DNA form, the CDR3 reads TGCAGTGCTAGAGATCTTTGGAGTCAGGGCAGAGGGGGGAACACTGAAGCTTTCTTT.